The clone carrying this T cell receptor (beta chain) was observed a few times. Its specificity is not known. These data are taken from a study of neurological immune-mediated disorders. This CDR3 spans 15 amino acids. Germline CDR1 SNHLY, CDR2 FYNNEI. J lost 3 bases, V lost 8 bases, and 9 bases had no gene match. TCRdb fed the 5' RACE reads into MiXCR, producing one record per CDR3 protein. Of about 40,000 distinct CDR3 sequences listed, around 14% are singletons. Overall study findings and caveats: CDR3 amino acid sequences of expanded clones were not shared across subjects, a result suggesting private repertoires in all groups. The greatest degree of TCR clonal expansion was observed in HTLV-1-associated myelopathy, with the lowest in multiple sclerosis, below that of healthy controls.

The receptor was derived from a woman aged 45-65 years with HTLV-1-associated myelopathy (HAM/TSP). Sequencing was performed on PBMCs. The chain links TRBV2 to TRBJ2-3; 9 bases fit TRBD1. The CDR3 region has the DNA TGTGCCAGCCGGGACAGGGATCGACTAACAGATACGCAGTATTTT. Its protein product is CASRDRDRLTDTQYF. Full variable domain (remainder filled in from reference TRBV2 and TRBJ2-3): EPEVTQTPSHQVTQMGQEVILRCVPISNHLYFYWYRQILGQKVEFLVSFYNNEISEKSEIFDDQFSVERPDGSNFTLKIRSTKLEDSAMYFCASRDRDRLTDTQYFGPGTRLTVL.